This passage covers 23 T cell receptor beta chains from one sample sequenced in a study of blood T cell repertoires in COVID-19. The method was immunoSEQ multiplex PCR; TCRdb's version includes in-frame clones alone and lacks a portion of them. The table shows around 450,000 clones, with about 90% occurring only once. Material: PBMCs or T cells enriched from blood (not recorded which). These receptor sequences come from a young woman who had recovered from COVID-19.

The rearrangement uses TRBV6-6 and TRBJ1-6; D gene ambiguous. V was cut by 6 bases and J by 10 bases, with 13 bases left in between. Germline assignment: CDR1 MNHNY and CDR2 SVGAGI (reference sequence). The CDR3 loop spans 13 amino acids. In DNA form, the CDR3 reads TGTGCCAGCAGCCCCCCGGTGAAGTCACCCCTCCACTTT. Residues: CASSPPVKSPLHF.

The V and J genes are TRBV12-5 and TRBJ1-1; D unclear. Germline CDR1 LGHNT, CDR2 FRNRAP. The CDR3 is 12 residues long. V was pared by 3 bases and J by 8 bases, with 10 bases between. CDR3: CASGFWASEAFF. The CDR3 coding sequence is TGTGCTAGTGGTTTCTGGGCGTCCGAAGCTTTCTTT.

The rearrangement joins TRBV11-3 to TRBJ1-2; 9 bases agree with TRBD1. The CDR3 consists of 13 residues. Germline values: CDR1 SGHNT, CDR2 YENEEA. J was trimmed by 8 bases and V by 4 bases; bases with no gene match: 5. CDR3 sequence: CASSSTGGTGYTF. CDR3 nucleotide sequence: TGTGCCAGCAGCTCGACAGGGGGAACGGGCTACACCTTC.

The V gene is TRBV11-2, the J gene TRBJ2-2, with TRBD1 identical over 8 bases. The CDR3 is 16 residues long. CDR1 is SGHAT, CDR2 FQNNGV, per germline. Trimming at V came to 5 bases and at J to 4 bases, leaving 9 bases not matched to a gene. The CDR3 is CASSPLAGGPTGELFF. The DNA of the CDR3 is TGTGCCAGCAGCCCCCTTGCAGGGGGCCCCACCGGGGAGCTGTTTTTT.

V is TRBV7-2 and J is TRBJ2-7; 8 nucleotides line up with TRBD2. J lost 1 base, V lost 2 bases, and 7 bases had no gene match. The CDR3 spans 16 residues. Germline CDR1 reads SGHTA; CDR2 reads FQGNSA. The CDR3: CASSLRGVAGSYEQYF. The CDR3 coding sequence is TGTGCCAGCAGCTTAAGGGGAGTAGCGGGGTCCTACGAGCAGTACTTC.

The chain is built from TRBV5-1 and TRBJ2-5; 11 nucleotides align to TRBD1. Germline lookup yields CDR1 SGHRS and CDR2 YFSETQ. The CDR3 has 16 residues. The V and J ends lost 5 bases and 3 bases, in that order; junction bases with no gene match: 9. CDR3 nucleotides: TGCGCCAGCAGTCCCCAAACGGGACAGGGGGAAGAGACCCAGTACTTC. Residues: CASSPQTGQGEETQYF.

The chain has TRBV9 and TRBJ1-2, with TRBD1 matching 7 bases. The CDR3 extends over 15 amino acids. Germline-derived CDR1 and CDR2 are SGDLS and YYNGEE. Trimming took 4 bases from V and 8 from J; bases not matched to a gene: 14. CDR3 amino acids: CASSLGDRDLEGYTF. The DNA of the CDR3 is TGTGCCAGCAGCCTAGGAGACAGGGATCTAGAAGGCTACACCTTC.

This clone was counted a few times. The gene calls are TRBV19 and TRBJ1-2, with D perhaps matching TRBD1 (5 bases). Germline V gives CDR1 LNHDA, CDR2 SQIVND (reference sequence). The CDR3 has 14 residues. Trimming cost V 10 bases and J 4 bases, with 19 bases left between them. The CDR3 loop is CATRRGEESYGYTF. CDR3 sequence (DNA): TGTGCCACCCGCCGGGGGGAGGAATCCTATGGCTACACCTTC.

The rearrangement joins TRBV2 to TRBJ2-3; no clear D. The CDR3 runs 16 residues. The ends were cut back, 5 bases at V and 1 base at J, with 16 bases in the middle. CDR1 SNHLY and CDR2 FYNNEI come from the germline V gene. CDR3 in amino acids: CASSQSPYRGTDTQYF. Written as DNA, the CDR3 is TGTGCCAGCAGTCAAAGCCCTTACCGGGGCACAGATACGCAGTATTTT.

The J gene is TRBJ1-5, the V gene TRBV3-1 (or the pseudogene TRBV3-2); maybe TRBD1 (6 bases). The V end lost 0 bases, the J end lost 6 bases, and 15 bases lay between the germline ends. CDR1 LGHDT and CDR2 YNNKEL come from the germline V gene (reference sequence). The CDR3 runs to 16 residues. The CDR3 sequence: CASSQDRGGLGQPQHF. CDR3 bases: TGTGCCAGCAGCCAAGATAGGGGGGGGTTAGGTCAGCCCCAGCATTTT.

This sequence joins TRBV2 and TRBJ2-3, with D perhaps matching TRBD1 (6 bases). The V end lost 0 bases, the J end lost 8 bases, and 15 bases lay between the germline ends. Germline V CDR1 and CDR2: SNHLY, FYNNEI. CDR3 length: 15 amino acids. CDR3 sequence: CASSEALGLQGTQYF. The DNA for the CDR3 is TGTGCCAGCAGTGAAGCGCTTGGGCTACAGGGTACGCAGTATTTT.

DNA for the CDR3: TGCGCCAGCGACAGCTACGAGCAGTACTTC. Its translation: CASDSYEQYF. The chain joins TRBV23-1 to TRBJ2-7; D might be TRBD1 (5 bases). TRBV23-1 is an open reading frame whose function is uncertain. The CDR3 spans 10 residues. Trimming removed 8 bases from V and 3 bases from J, with 5 bases in between.

This chain connects TRBV27 to TRBJ1-2; tentative D call: TRBD1 (5 bases). Trimming removed 3 bases at V and 8 bases at J, with 16 bases between. This CDR3 is 14 amino acids long. Germline CDR1 is MNHEY and CDR2 is SMNVEV (reference sequence). The CDR3 is CASSFGGPLGGYTF. CDR3 nucleotide sequence: TGTGCCAGCAGTTTCGGGGGTCCACTGGGAGGCTACACCTTC.

The chain is built from TRBV28 and TRBJ2-7, with D tentatively TRBD1 (6 bases). V dropped 4 bases and J dropped 0 bases, with 13 bases sitting between them. CDR1 and CDR2 from the germline V gene are MDHEN and SYDVKM. The CDR3 consists of 15 residues. CDR3 bases: TGTGCCAGCAGTTCCCGGACAGCCCGCTCCTACGAGCAGTACTTC. Its protein is CASSSRTARSYEQYF.

The chain recombines TRBV12-3 or TRBV12-4 with TRBJ1-5; D is uncertain. Trimming left V 4 bases short and J 4 bases short, with 8 bases between. The CDR3 totals 13 residues. The CDR3 bases are TGTGCCAGCAGTTACTTGACTAATCAGCCCCAGCATTTT. Amino acid sequence: CASSYLTNQPQHF.

The chain uses TRBV2 and TRBJ2-1; TRBD1 matches 8 bases. Germline CDR1 SNHLY, CDR2 FYNNEI. The CDR3 totals 13 residues. V lost 10 bases to trimming and J lost 1 base; unmatched junction nucleotides: 3. The CDR3 DNA follows: TGTGCCACCTACAGGGGGTCCTACAATGAGCAGTTCTTC. Translated: CATYRGSYNEQFF. The full variable domain, in which reference TRBV2 and TRBJ2-1 provide the parts outside the CDR3, is EPEVTQTPSHQVTQMGQEVILRCVPISNHLYFYWYRQILGQKVEFLVSFYNNEISEKSEIFDDQFSVERPDGSNFTLKIRSTKLEDSAMYFCATYRGSYNEQFFGPGTRLTVL.

The chain couples TRBV19 to TRBJ2-2; D might be TRBD1 (5 bases). Germline values: CDR1 LNHDA, CDR2 SQIVND (reference sequence). CDR3 length: 14 amino acids. Trimming stripped 1 base from V and 6 bases from J, with 9 bases between. CDR3 in amino acids: CASSIGGRPGELFF. CDR3 bases: TGTGCCAGTAGTATAGGGGGCAGGCCCGGGGAGCTGTTTTTT. Full variable domain (missing parts from reference TRBV19 and TRBJ2-2): DGGITQSPKYLFRKEGQNVTLSCEQNLNHDAMYWYRQDPGQGLRLIYYSQIVNDFQKGDIAEGYSVSREKKESFPLTVTSAQKNPTAFYLCASSIGGRPGELFFGEGSRLTVL.

The chain uses TRBV12-5 and TRBJ2-7, with 10 nucleotides matching TRBD1. Germline CDR1 LGHNT, CDR2 FRNRAP. Losses at the gene ends were 2 bases for V and 3 bases for J; bases not matched to a gene: 7. The CDR3 runs to 16 residues. CDR3 coding DNA: TGTGCTAGTGGTTTGACTGGACAGGGGGAGGTCTACGAGCAGTACTTC. It codes for CASGLTGQGEVYEQYF.

The V gene is TRBV5-4, the J gene TRBJ2-3; 10 positions match TRBD2. Looked up from germline, CDR1 is SGHNT and CDR2 is YYREEE (reference sequence). V lost 4 bases and J lost 0; bases outside the gene matches: 5. This CDR3 region has 16 residues. The DNA of the CDR3 is TGTGCCAGCAGCGTAGCTAGCGGGGGAAGCACAGATACGCAGTATTTT. This sequence encodes CASSVASGGSTDTQYF.

The gene calls are TRBV18 and TRBJ1-4; a possible D gene is TRBD1 (6 bases). Germline V CDR1 and CDR2: KGHSH, LQKENI. Trimming cost V 2 bases and J 11 bases, with 15 bases left between them. The CDR3 is made up of 14 amino acids. The CDR3 DNA reads TGTGCCAGCTCACCAGGGACACCTCAGGAGAAACTGTTTTTT. Translating it yields CASSPGTPQEKLFF.

The CDR3 sequence: CASSWRTSGEEQYF. In nucleotides, the CDR3 is TGTGCCAGCTCATGGAGGACTAGCGGGGAGGAGCAGTACTTC. The V call is TRBV18, the J call TRBJ2-7; TRBD2 aligns across 12 bases. The V gene's germline CDR1 is KGHSH and CDR2 LQKENI. The CDR3 runs 14 residues. V dropped 5 bases and J dropped 7; count of bases not matched to a gene: 6.

This clone has only one observation. The rearrangement uses TRBV7-9 and TRBJ1-6; 9 positions match TRBD1. The V and J ends lost 4 bases and 7 bases, in that order; junction bases with no gene match: 5. Germline V gene data show CDR1 as SEHNR and CDR2 as FQNEAQ (reference sequence). The CDR3 has 15 residues. CDR3 DNA sequence: TGTGCCAGCAGCTCAAACGACAGGGGGAATTCACCCCTCCACTTT. Translating it yields CASSSNDRGNSPLHF.

V usage is TRBV3-1 (or the pseudogene TRBV3-2) and J usage is TRBJ2-7, with unresolved D. V was trimmed by 0 bases and J by 3 bases, leaving 12 bases between them. The CDR3 is 15 residues long. Germline V gives CDR1 LGHDT, CDR2 YNNKEL (reference sequence). The CDR3 DNA reads as TGTGCCAGCAGCCAAGATGTGATGACAAACTACGAGCAGTACTTC. Protein product: CASSQDVMTNYEQYF.